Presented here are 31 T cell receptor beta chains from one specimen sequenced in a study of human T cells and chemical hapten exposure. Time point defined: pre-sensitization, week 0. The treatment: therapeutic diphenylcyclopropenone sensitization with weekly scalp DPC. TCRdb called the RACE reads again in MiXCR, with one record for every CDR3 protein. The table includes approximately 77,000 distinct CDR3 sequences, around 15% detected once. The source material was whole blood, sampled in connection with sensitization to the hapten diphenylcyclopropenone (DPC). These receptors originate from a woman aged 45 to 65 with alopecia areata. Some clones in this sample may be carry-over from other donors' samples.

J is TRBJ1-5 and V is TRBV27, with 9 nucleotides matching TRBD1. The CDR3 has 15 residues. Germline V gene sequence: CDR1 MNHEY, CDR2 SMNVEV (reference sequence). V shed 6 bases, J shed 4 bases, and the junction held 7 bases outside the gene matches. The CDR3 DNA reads TGTGCCAGCAGCGACACAGGGGGCTGGAATCAGCCCCAGCATTTT. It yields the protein CASSDTGGWNQPQHF.

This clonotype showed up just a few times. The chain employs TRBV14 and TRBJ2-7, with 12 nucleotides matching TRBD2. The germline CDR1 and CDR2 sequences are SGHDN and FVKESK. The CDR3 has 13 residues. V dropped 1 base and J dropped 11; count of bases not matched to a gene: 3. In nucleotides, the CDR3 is TGTGCCAGCAGCCAAGGACTAGCGGGAGCAAAGTACTTC. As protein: CASSQGLAGAKYF.

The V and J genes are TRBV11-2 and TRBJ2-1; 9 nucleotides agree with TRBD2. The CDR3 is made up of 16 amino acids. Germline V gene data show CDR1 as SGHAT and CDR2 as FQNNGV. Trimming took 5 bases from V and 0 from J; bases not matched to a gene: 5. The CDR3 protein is CASSLLAGRSYNEQFF. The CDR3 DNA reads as TGTGCCAGCAGCCTGCTAGCGGGGCGCTCCTACAATGAGCAGTTCTTC.

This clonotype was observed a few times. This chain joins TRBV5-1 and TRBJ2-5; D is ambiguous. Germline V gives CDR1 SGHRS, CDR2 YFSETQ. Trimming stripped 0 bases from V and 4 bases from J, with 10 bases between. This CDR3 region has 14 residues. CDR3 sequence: CASSLGGPGETQYF. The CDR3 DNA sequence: TGCGCCAGCAGCTTGGGCGGACCGGGAGAGACCCAGTACTTC. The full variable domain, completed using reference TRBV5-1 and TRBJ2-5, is KAGVTQTPRYLIKTRGQQVTLSCSPISGHRSVSWYQQTPGQGLQFLFEYFSETQRNKGNFPGRFSGRQFSNSRSEMNVSTLELGDSALYLCASSLGGPGETQYFGPGTRLLVL.

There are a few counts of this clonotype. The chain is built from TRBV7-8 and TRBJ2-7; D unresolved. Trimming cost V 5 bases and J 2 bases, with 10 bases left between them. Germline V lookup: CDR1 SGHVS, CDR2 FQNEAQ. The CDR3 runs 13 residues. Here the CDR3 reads CASSLRSAYEQYF. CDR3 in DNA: TGTGCCAGCAGCCTGCGATCGGCCTACGAGCAGTACTTC.

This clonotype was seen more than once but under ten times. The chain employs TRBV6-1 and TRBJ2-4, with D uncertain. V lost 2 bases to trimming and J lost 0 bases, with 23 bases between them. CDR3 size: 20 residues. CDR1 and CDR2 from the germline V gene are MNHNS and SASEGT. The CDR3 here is CASSEYGGRGTPIAKNIQYF. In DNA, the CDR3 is TGTGCCAGCAGTGAATACGGTGGCAGAGGTACTCCGATAGCCAAAAACATTCAGTACTTC.

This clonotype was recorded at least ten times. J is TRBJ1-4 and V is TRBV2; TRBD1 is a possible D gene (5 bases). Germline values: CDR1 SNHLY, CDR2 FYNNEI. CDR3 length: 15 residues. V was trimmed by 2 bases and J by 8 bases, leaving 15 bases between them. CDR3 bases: TGTGCCAGCAGTGAAAGGGGACTCCGGGGGGAAAAACTGTTTTTT. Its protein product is CASSERGLRGEKLFF.

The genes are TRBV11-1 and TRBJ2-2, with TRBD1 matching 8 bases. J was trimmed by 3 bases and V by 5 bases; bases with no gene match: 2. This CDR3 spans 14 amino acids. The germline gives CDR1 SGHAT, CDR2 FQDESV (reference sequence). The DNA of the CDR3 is TGTGCCAGCAGCCCGGACAGGGACACCGGGGAGCTGTTTTTT. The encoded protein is CASSPDRDTGELFF.

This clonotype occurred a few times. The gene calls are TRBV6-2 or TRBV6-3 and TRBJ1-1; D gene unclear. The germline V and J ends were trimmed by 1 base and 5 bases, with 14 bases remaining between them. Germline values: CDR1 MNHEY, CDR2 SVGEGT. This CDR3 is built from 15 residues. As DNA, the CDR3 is TGTGCCAGCAGTTACTTTCTGGGGAGTTTGACTGAAGCTTTCTTT. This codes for CASSYFLGSLTEAFF.

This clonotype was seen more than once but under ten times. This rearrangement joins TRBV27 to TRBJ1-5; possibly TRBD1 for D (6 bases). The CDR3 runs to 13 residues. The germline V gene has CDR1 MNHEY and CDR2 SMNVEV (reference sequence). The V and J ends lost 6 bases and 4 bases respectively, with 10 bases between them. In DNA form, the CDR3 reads TGTGCCAGCAGCCCTACAGGGAATCAGCCCCAGCATTTT. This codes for CASSPTGNQPQHF.

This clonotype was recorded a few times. The CDR3 sequence is CASSQTVSNTGELFF. The CDR3, as DNA: TGCGCCAGCAGCCAGACAGTCTCGAACACCGGGGAGCTGTTTTTT. This chain connects TRBV5-1 to TRBJ2-2; maybe TRBD1 (5 bases). The germline V gene encodes CDR1 SGHRS and CDR2 YFSETQ. The CDR3 is made up of 15 amino acids. V lost 4 bases to trimming and J lost 0 bases, with 10 bases between them.

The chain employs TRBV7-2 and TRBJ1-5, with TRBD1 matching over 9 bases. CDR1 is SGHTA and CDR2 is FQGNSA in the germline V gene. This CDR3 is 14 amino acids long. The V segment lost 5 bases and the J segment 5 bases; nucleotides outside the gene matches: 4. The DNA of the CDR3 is TGTGCCAGCAGCCGGACAGGGGTCGATCAGCCCCAGCATTTT. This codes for CASSRTGVDQPQHF.

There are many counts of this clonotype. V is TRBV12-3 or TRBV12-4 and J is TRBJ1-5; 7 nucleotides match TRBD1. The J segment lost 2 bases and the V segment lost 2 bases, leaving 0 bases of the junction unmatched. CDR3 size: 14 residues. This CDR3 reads CASSLQGGNQPQHF. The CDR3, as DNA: TGTGCCAGCAGTTTACAGGGGGGCAATCAGCCCCAGCATTTT.

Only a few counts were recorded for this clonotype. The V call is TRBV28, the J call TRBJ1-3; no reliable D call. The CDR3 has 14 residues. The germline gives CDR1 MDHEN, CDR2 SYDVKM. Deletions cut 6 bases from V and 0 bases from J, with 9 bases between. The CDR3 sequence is CASSLLGSGNTIYF. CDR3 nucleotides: TGTGCCAGCAGCCTACTGGGCTCTGGAAACACCATATATTTT.

CDR3 DNA: TGCGCCAGCACGCCGGGACAGGGTGCCTACGAGCAGTACTTC. It yields the protein CASTPGQGAYEQYF. The chain links TRBV10-2 to TRBJ2-7; 9 nucleotides match TRBD1. The CDR3 sequence is 14 residues long. V trimming: 7 bases; J trimming: 2 bases; junction bases outside the gene matches: 6. Germline V gene data show CDR1 as WSHSY and CDR2 as SAAADI.

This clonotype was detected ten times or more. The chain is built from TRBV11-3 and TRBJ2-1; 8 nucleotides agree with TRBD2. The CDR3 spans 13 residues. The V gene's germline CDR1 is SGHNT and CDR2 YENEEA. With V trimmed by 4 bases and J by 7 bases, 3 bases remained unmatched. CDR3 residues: CASSWTSSNEQFF. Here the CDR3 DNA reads TGTGCCAGCAGCTGGACTAGCAGTAATGAGCAGTTCTTC.

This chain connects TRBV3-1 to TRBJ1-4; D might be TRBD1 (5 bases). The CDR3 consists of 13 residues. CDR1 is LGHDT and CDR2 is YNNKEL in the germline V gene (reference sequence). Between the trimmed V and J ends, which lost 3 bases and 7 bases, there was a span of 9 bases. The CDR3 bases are TGTGCCAGCAGCCAGTTCCAGGGTGAAAAACTGTTTTTT. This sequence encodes CASSQFQGEKLFF.

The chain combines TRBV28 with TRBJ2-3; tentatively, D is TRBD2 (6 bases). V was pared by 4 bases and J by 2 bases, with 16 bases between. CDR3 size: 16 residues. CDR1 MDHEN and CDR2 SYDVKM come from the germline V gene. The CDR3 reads CASSSLALPSTDTQYF. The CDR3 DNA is TGTGCCAGCAGTTCTCTAGCGCTTCCCTCCACAGATACGCAGTATTTT.

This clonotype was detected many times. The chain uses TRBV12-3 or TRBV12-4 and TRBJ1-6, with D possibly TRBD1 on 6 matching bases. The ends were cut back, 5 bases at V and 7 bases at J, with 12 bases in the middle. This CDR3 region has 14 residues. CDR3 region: CASSRQVENSPLHF. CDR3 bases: TGTGCCAGCAGTAGACAGGTTGAAAATTCACCCCTCCACTTT.

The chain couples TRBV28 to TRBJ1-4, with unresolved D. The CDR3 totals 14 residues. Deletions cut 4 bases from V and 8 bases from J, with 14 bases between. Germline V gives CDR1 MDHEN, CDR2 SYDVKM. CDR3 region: CASSYGLSREKLFF. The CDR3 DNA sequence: TGTGCCAGCAGTTACGGGCTTTCTCGAGAAAAACTGTTTTTT. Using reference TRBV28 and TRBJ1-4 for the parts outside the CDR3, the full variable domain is DVKVTQSSRYLVKRTGEKVFLECVQDMDHENMFWYRQDPGLGLRLIYFSYDVKMKEKGDIPEGYSVSREKKERFSLILESASTNQTSMYLCASSYGLSREKLFFGSGTQLSVL.

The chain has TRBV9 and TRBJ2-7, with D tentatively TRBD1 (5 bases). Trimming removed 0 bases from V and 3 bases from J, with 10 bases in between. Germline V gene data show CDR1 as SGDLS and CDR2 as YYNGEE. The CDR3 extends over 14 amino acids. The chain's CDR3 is CASSVDQGFYEQYF. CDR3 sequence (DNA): TGTGCCAGCAGCGTAGATCAGGGATTCTACGAGCAGTACTTC.

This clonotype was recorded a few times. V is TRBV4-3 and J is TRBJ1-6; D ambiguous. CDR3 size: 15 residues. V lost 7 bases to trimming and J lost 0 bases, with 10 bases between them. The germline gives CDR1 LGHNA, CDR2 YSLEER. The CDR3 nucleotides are TGCGCCAGCACCGCTGGTAGCTCCTATAATTCACCCCTCCACTTT. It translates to CASTAGSSYNSPLHF.

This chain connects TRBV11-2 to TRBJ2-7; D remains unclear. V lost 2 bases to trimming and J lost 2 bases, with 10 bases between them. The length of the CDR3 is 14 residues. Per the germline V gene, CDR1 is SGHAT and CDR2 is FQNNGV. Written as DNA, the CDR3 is TGTGCCAGCAGCTTAACCGGTAGTCCCTACGAGCAGTACTTC. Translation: CASSLTGSPYEQYF.

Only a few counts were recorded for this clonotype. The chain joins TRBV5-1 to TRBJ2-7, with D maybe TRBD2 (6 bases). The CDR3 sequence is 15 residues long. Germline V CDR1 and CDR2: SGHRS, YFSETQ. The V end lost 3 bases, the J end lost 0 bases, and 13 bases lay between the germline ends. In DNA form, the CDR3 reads TGCGCCAGCAGCTCGAGCGGGCTCTCCTCCTACGAGCAGTACTTC. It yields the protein CASSSSGLSSYEQYF.

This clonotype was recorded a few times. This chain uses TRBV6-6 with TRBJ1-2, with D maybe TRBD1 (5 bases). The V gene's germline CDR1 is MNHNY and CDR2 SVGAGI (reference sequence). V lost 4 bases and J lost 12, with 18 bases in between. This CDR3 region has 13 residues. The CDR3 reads CASSLGTARVNTF. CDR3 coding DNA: TGTGCCAGCAGTTTGGGGACCGCTAGAGTAAACACCTTC.

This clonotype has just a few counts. The CDR3 is CSAQHGWTGELFF. CDR3 sequence (DNA): TGCAGTGCGCAACATGGGTGGACCGGGGAGCTGTTTTTT. The chain has TRBV20-1 and TRBJ2-2; D unresolved. Germline V gene data show CDR1 as DFQATT and CDR2 as SNEGSKA (reference sequence). CDR3 length: 13 amino acids. The germline V and J ends were trimmed by 6 bases and 5 bases, with 13 bases remaining between them.

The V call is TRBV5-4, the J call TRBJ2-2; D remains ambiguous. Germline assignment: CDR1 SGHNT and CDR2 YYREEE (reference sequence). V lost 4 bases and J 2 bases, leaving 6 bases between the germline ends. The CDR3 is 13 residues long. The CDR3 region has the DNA TGTGCCAGCAGCGCCATCAACACCGGGGAGCTGTTTTTT. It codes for CASSAINTGELFF.

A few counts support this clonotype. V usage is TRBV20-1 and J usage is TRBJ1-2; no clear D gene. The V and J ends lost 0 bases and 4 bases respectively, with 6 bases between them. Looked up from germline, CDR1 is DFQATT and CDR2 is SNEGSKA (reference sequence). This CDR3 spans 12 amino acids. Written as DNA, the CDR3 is TGCAGTGCTAGAGATGGGAGCTATGGCTACACCTTC. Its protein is CSARDGSYGYTF.

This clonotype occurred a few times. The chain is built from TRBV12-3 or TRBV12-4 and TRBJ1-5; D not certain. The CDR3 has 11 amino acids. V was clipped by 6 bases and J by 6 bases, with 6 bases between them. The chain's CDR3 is CASSITQPQHF. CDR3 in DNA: TGTGCCAGCAGCATAACTCAGCCCCAGCATTTT.

The CDR3 bases are TGTGCCAGCAGCGTGCAGACTACCAATGAGCAGTTCTTC. Residues: CASSVQTTNEQFF. The rearrangement links TRBV7-2 to TRBJ2-1; TRBD2 is a possible D gene (5 bases). The length of the CDR3 is 13 residues. V was shortened by 5 bases and J by 6 bases, with 11 bases between the two germline ends. Germline values: CDR1 SGHTA, CDR2 FQGNSA.

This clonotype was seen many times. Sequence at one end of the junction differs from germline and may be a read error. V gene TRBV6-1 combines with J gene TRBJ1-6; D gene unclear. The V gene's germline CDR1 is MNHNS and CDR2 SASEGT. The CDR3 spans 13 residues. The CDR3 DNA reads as TGTGCCGGCAGGACCATGGTGCGGTCACCCCTCCACTTT. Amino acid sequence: CAGRTMVRSPLHF.